This T cell receptor (beta chain) is from a study of human T cells and chemical hapten exposure. TCRdb re-derived calls from the RACE reads in MiXCR, one entry per CDR3 protein. The sample lists fewer than 100,000 distinct CDR3 sequences, around 12% occurring once. This sample's time point: patch test 1, 2 weeks after DPC sensitization. Treatment of the sample: therapeutic diphenylcyclopropenone sensitization with weekly scalp DPC. The germline CDR1 and CDR2 sequences are DFQATT and SNEGSKA (reference sequence). V lost 5 bases, J lost 6 bases, and 16 bases lay in between. The CDR3 is made up of 13 amino acids.

This sequence originates from a woman aged 40 to 50 with alopecia areata. Some clones in this sample may be carry-over from other donors' samples. Source: whole blood, taken in connection with sensitization to the hapten diphenylcyclopropenone (DPC). This chain joins TRBV20-1 and TRBJ1-2; D is unclear. As DNA, the CDR3 is TGCAGTGCTCAGGTGAAGCCCGCTAATGGCTACACCTTC. Protein sequence: CSAQVKPANGYTF.